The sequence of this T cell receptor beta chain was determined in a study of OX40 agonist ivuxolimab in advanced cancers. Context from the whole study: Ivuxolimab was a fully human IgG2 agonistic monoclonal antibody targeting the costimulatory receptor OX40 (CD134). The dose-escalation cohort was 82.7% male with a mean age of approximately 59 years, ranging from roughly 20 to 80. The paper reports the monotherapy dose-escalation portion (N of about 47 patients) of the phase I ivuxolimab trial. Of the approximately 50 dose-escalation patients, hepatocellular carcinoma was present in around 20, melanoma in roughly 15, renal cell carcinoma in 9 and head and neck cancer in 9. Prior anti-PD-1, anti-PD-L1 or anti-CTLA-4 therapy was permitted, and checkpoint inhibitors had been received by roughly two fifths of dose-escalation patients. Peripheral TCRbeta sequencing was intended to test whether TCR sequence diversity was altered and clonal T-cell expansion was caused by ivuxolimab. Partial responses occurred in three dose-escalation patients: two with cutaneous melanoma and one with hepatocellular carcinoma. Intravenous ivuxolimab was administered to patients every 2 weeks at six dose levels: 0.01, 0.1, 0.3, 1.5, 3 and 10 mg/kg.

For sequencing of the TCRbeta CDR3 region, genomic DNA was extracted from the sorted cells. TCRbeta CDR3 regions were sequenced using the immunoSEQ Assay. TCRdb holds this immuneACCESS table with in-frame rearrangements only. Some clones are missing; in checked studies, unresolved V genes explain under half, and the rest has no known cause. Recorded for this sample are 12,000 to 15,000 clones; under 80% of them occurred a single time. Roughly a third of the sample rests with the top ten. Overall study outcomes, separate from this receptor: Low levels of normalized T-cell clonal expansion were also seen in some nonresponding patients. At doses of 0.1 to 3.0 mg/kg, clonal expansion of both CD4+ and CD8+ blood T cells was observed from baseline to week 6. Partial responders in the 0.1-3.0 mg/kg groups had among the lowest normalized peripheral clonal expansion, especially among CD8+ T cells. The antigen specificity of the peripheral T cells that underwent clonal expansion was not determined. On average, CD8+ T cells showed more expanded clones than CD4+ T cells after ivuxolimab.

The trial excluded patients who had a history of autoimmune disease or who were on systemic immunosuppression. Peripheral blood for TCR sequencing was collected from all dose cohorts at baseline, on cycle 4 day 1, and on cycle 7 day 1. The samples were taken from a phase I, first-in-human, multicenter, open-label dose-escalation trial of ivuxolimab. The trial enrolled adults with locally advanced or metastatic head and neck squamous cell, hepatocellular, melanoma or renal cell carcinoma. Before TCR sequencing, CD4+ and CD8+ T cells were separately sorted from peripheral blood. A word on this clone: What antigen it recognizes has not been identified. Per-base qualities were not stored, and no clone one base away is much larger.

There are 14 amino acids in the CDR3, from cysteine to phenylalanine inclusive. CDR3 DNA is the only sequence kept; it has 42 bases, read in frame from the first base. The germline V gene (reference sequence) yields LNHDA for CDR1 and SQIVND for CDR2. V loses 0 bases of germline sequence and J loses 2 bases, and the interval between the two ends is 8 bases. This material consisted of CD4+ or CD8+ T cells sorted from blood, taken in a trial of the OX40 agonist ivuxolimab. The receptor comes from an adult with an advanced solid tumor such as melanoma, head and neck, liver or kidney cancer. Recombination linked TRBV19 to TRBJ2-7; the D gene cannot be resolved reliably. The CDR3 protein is CASSIEAGTYEQYF. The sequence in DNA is TGTGCCAGTAGTATAGAGGCAGGAACCTACGAGCAGTACTTC.